This T cell receptor beta chain was identified in a study of blood T cell repertoires in COVID-19. Whole-study context: COVID-19 samples, acute and convalescent, were from the United States, Italy and Spain. In each case, the material was cDNA or gDNA derived from T cells, B-cell-depleted T cells, or PBMCs.

Trimming removed 6 bases at V and 13 bases at J, with 13 bases between. This CDR3 spans 12 amino acids. Looked up from germline, CDR1 is LGHDT and CDR2 is YNNKEL (reference sequence). In the original processing: Estimation of nucleated cell counts was performed using reference gene primer amplification. Sequencing was performed with immunoSEQ multiplex PCR; in TCRdb, only in-frame clones are kept and a portion is missing. That table is the source of V, J and clone size, and D and trimming were worked out from the DNA. Counted here are about 400,000 clones, about 88% occurring once; the ten biggest clones make up just under 3%.

The sequenced sample consisted of PBMCs or T cells enriched from blood (not recorded which). V usage is TRBV3-1 (or the pseudogene TRBV3-2) and J usage is TRBJ1-6; tentatively, D is TRBD1 (5 bases). This TCR derives from a young woman who had recovered from COVID-19. CDR3 amino acids: CASSSGGVPLHF. The CDR3 coding sequence is TGTGCCAGCAGTTCCGGGGGGGTCCCCCTCCACTTT.